The 26 T cell receptor beta chains presented below share a single source sample, sequenced in a study of shared clonotypes between healthy human individuals. CD45RO-negative CD8 cells positively selected for CCR7 made up the naive population, which excluded terminally differentiated effector memory CD45RA+ cells. The repertoire was sequenced with immunoSEQ multiplex PCR; TCRdb's copy has only in-frame clones and lacks some. Of 2 million to 2.5 million clones in the sample, around 96% were seen once. The sequencing sample was made of naive CD8+ T cells sorted from blood. The receptor set was obtained from a man aged 18 to 30 in good health.

This clone was observed a few times. In the same sample, other DNA sequences code for this CDR3. The V and J genes are TRBV25-1 and TRBJ2-2, with D hard to call. Germline V CDR1 and CDR2: MGHDK, SYGVNS. V was trimmed by 3 bases and J by 7 bases, leaving 3 bases between them. The CDR3 contains 11 residues. The CDR3 loop reads CASSDGGELFF. CDR3 sequence (DNA): TGTGCCAGCAGTGACGGCGGGGAGCTGTTTTTT.

On this clone: Different DNA sequences within this sample yield the same CDR3. The CDR3 loop is CASSPSTGSYEQYF. The CDR3 DNA reads TGTGCCAGCAGCCCGTCGACAGGTTCCTACGAGCAGTACTTC. The genes are TRBV7-6 and TRBJ2-7; a weak D match, TRBD1 (6 bases). This CDR3 spans 14 amino acids. Germline CDR1 SGHVS, CDR2 FNYEAQ. Between the trimmed V and J ends, which lost 5 bases and 1 base, there was a span of 12 bases.

V and J are TRBV5-6 and TRBJ1-6; D is undetermined. In germline, CDR1 is SGHDT, CDR2 YYEEEE. The V end was cut by 1 base, the J end by 13 bases, with 21 bases between. CDR3 length: 16 amino acids. The CDR3 protein is CASSLSAAPPRIPLHF. The DNA of the CDR3 is TGTGCCAGCAGCTTGTCGGCAGCACCTCCGCGAATTCCCCTCCACTTT.

The chain uses TRBV7-9 and TRBJ2-7; TRBD2 agrees at 13 bases. The J segment lost 5 bases and the V segment lost 7 bases, leaving 8 bases of the junction unmatched. The germline CDR1 and CDR2 sequences are SEHNR and FQNEAQ (reference sequence). The length of the CDR3 is 15 residues. CDR3 region: CASTMLGLAGDEQYF. As DNA, the CDR3 is TGTGCCAGCACCATGCTAGGACTAGCGGGAGACGAGCAGTACTTC.

This rearrangement joins TRBV19 to TRBJ2-7; 12 bases are a match to TRBD1. After removal of 10 bases from V and 7 bases from J, the junction contained 11 bases not matched to a gene. Germline V lookup: CDR1 LNHDA, CDR2 SQIVND (reference sequence). CDR3 length equals 14 residues. CDR3 sequence: CAISSGQGADEQYF. In DNA form, the CDR3 reads TGTGCCATATCGTCGGGACAGGGGGCGGATGAGCAGTACTTC.

Turning to this clone: The same CDR3 can be traced to other DNA sequences in this sample. The chain employs TRBV4-1 and TRBJ2-7; D is unclear. With 3 bases removed from V and 3 bases from J, the gap between germline ends came to 6 bases. CDR3 length: 12 residues. CDR1 is MGHRA and CDR2 is YSYEKL in the germline V gene. As DNA, the CDR3 is TGCGCCAGCAGCCAGGATCTCTACGAGCAGTACTTC. Protein sequence: CASSQDLYEQYF.

Remarks on this clone: The sample holds other DNA sequences that translate to the same CDR3. The CDR3 sequence is CASSLPGQTYEQYF. CDR3 nucleotides: TGTGCCAGCAGCCTCCCGGGACAGACTTACGAGCAGTACTTC. The chain recombines TRBV27 with TRBJ2-7; 7 bases are a match to TRBD1. Trimming at V came to 6 bases and at J to 4 bases, leaving 9 bases not matched to a gene. CDR1 and CDR2 from the germline V gene are MNHEY and SMNVEV (reference sequence). The CDR3 runs to 14 residues.

V and J are TRBV5-6 and TRBJ2-1; TRBD1 agrees at 8 bases. Trimming cost V 5 bases and J 0 bases; bases outside gene matches: 7. The CDR3 runs 16 residues. CDR1 is SGHDT, CDR2 YYEEEE, per germline. The chain's CDR3 is CASSQGTGGSYNEQFF. The CDR3 DNA sequence: TGTGCCAGCAGTCAGGGCACAGGGGGCTCCTACAATGAGCAGTTCTTC.

J is TRBJ2-3 and V is TRBV7-2, with 9 nucleotides matching TRBD2. Germline CDR1 is SGHTA and CDR2 is FQGNSA. The trim removed 8 bases at V and 4 bases at J, leaving 10 bases unmatched. The CDR3 totals 15 residues. The CDR3 nucleotides read TGTGCCAGCGGGGAGGGGACTAGCTGGGCAGATACGCAGTATTTT. It is translated as CASGEGTSWADTQYF.

V and J are TRBV28 and TRBJ2-7; 7 nucleotides agree with TRBD1. The V gene end was trimmed by 8 bases and the J gene end by 6 bases; junction bases not matched to a gene: 16. Germline V lookup: CDR1 MDHEN, CDR2 SYDVKM. This CDR3 comprises 15 residues. The CDR3 nucleotides are TGTGCCAGCCTCTTAGGGGGCTCCTTATTGGGCGAGCAGTACTTC. Amino acid sequence: CASLLGGSLLGEQYF.

The rearrangement joins TRBV11-2 to TRBJ2-1; 9 bases agree with TRBD2. Germline CDR1 reads SGHAT; CDR2 reads FQNNGV. The junction had 6 bases not matched to a gene; V was cut back by 5 bases and J by 4 bases. The length of the CDR3 is 15 residues. CDR3 protein: CASSVTSGPYNEQFF. In DNA, the CDR3 is TGTGCCAGCAGCGTTACTAGCGGGCCATACAATGAGCAGTTCTTC.

The chain employs TRBV5-1 and TRBJ2-2; D gene ambiguous. The CDR3 is 16 residues long. The V gene lost 0 bases and the J gene lost 1 base, with 10 bases spanning the gap. From germline, CDR1 is SGHRS and CDR2 YFSETQ. In DNA, the CDR3 is TGCGCCAGCAGCTTGGCCCCGGCAGGGAACACCGGGGAGCTGTTTTTT. Translating gives CASSLAPAGNTGELFF.

This clone was seen a single time. The chain uses TRBV13 and TRBJ2-1; 8 positions match TRBD1. Trimming cost V 1 base and J 0 bases; bases outside gene matches: 5. Germline loops: CDR1 PRHDT, CDR2 FYEKMQ (reference sequence). The CDR3 is 17 amino acids. The CDR3 is CASSLEQGVSSYNEQFF. In DNA form, the CDR3 reads TGTGCCAGCAGCTTAGAACAGGGGGTAAGCTCCTACAATGAGCAGTTCTTC.

On this clone itself: This sample also contains other DNA sequences that code for the same CDR3. The chain carries TRBV5-4 and TRBJ2-7; perhaps TRBD1 as D (5 bases). The V gene lost 0 bases and the J gene lost 1 base, with 8 bases spanning the gap. The CDR3 spans 14 residues. Germline CDR1 and CDR2: SGHNT and YYREEE (reference sequence). CDR3 DNA: TGTGCCAGCAGCTTGGCCGCAGGGTCCTACGAGCAGTACTTC. This sequence encodes CASSLAAGSYEQYF. Full variable domain (remainder filled in from reference TRBV5-4 and TRBJ2-7): ETGVTQSPTHLIKTRGQQVTLRCSSQSGHNTVSWYQQALGQGPQFIFQYYREEENGRGNFPPRFSGLQFPNYSSELNVNALELDDSALYLCASSLAAGSYEQYFGPGTRLTVT.

Regarding this clone: Mismatch with germline at one junction end may stem from a read error. The V call is TRBV6-5, the J call TRBJ2-7; the D gene is possibly TRBD1 (5 bases). Germline V gene lookup returns CDR1 MNHEY and CDR2 SVGAGI. This CDR3 comprises 15 residues. CDR3 DNA sequence: TGTGCCAGCAGTTACGGGTTAAGGGGCTCCTACAAGCAGTACTTC. Translating it yields CASSYGLRGSYKQYF.

This chain joins TRBV7-9 and TRBJ1-2; D is undetermined. V lost 4 bases and J lost 3, with 12 bases in between. From germline, CDR1 is SEHNR and CDR2 FQNEAQ (reference sequence). The CDR3 consists of 14 residues. In DNA form, the CDR3 reads TGTGCCAGCAGCTCATGGCAGCAATACTATGGCTACACCTTC. It translates to CASSSWQQYYGYTF.

CDR3 in DNA: TGTGCCAGCACCTTTCAGGGTGGGAACACTGAAGCTTTCTTT. It specifies CASTFQGGNTEAFF. V is TRBV27 and J is TRBJ1-1, with D possibly matching TRBD1 (5 bases). Between the trimmed V and J ends, which lost 7 bases and 1 base, there was a span of 13 bases. From germline, CDR1 is MNHEY and CDR2 SMNVEV (reference sequence). The CDR3 has 14 amino acids.

V usage is TRBV4-1 and J usage is TRBJ2-5; D not certain. Germline V gene data show CDR1 as MGHRA and CDR2 as YSYEKL. There are 15 residues in the CDR3. V gave up 1 base and J gave up 1 base, with 10 bases separating them. The CDR3 reads CASSQGPATQETQYF. CDR3 coding DNA: TGCGCCAGCAGCCAAGGACCCGCTACCCAAGAGACCCAGTACTTC.

The chain links TRBV9 to TRBJ1-3; 7 nucleotides match TRBD1. J was trimmed by 0 bases and V by 0 bases; bases with no gene match: 3. Germline values: CDR1 SGDLS, CDR2 YYNGEE. The CDR3 has 16 residues. The CDR3 coding sequence is TGTGCCAGCAGCGTAGGGGGGACAGCCTCTGGAAACACCATATATTTT. Its translation is CASSVGGTASGNTIYF.

This chain links TRBV28 with TRBJ2-7; D unclear. The CDR3 has 11 amino acids. Germline V gene sequence: CDR1 MDHEN, CDR2 SYDVKM. Trimming took 10 bases from V and 2 from J, leaving 9 bases between them. CDR3 in amino acids: CATSRAYEQYF. Here the CDR3 DNA reads TGTGCCACCTCACGGGCCTACGAGCAGTACTTC.

The chain joins TRBV4-1 to TRBJ2-7, with 7 nucleotides matching TRBD2. The length of the CDR3 is 16 residues. Germline CDR1 reads MGHRA; CDR2 reads YSYEKL. V lost 1 base and J lost 7; bases outside the gene matches: 13. CDR3 in amino acids: CASSQGISGLVKEQYF. CDR3 DNA sequence: TGCGCCAGCAGCCAAGGTATTAGCGGACTAGTCAAGGAGCAGTACTTC.

The chain has TRBV6-1 and TRBJ2-7; D is ambiguous. The V gene's germline CDR1 is MNHNS and CDR2 SASEGT. This CDR3 is built from 13 residues. Trimming took 1 base from V and 7 from J, leaving 11 bases between them. CDR3 DNA: TGTGCCAGCAGTGAAGGCGGAGTCTGGGAGCAGTACTTC. It specifies CASSEGGVWEQYF.

The chain joins TRBV7-6 to TRBJ2-7, with a tentative D call TRBD2 (5 bases). There are 13 residues in the CDR3. CDR1 and CDR2 (germline): SGHVS, FNYEAQ. V was clipped by 5 bases and J by 6 bases, with 14 bases between them. The CDR3, as DNA: TGTGCCAGCAGCCCAGTACCAGAGGGCGAGCAGTACTTC. This sequence encodes CASSPVPEGEQYF. Together with reference TRBV7-6 and TRBJ2-7, the CDR3 gives the full variable domain: GAGVSQSPRYKVTKRGQDVALRCDPISGHVSLYWYRQALGQGPEFLTYFNYEAQQDKSGLPNDRFSAERPEGSISTLTIQRTEQRDSAMYRCASSPVPEGEQYFGPGTRLTVT.

V and J are TRBV28 and TRBJ1-5; tentatively, D is TRBD1 (5 bases). V shed 4 bases and J shed 3 bases, with 13 bases lying between them. The CDR3 runs 15 residues. Germline CDR1 is MDHEN and CDR2 is SYDVKM. The CDR3 nucleotides read TGTGCCAGCAGTTCGCAGGGAGGGTACAATCAGCCCCAGCATTTT. Encoded protein: CASSSQGGYNQPQHF. Full variable domain (missing parts from reference TRBV28 and TRBJ1-5): DVKVTQSSRYLVKRTGEKVFLECVQDMDHENMFWYRQDPGLGLRLIYFSYDVKMKEKGDIPEGYSVSREKKERFSLILESASTNQTSMYLCASSSQGGYNQPQHFGDGTRLSIL.

The V and J genes are TRBV7-8 and TRBJ2-7, with 8 bases lining up with TRBD1. V lost 5 bases and J lost 3; bases outside the gene matches: 6. The CDR3 is 14 amino acids. Germline lookup yields CDR1 SGHVS and CDR2 FQNEAQ. CDR3 DNA: TGTGCCAGCAGCAAATCCGGGACAGGCTACGAGCAGTACTTC. Translation: CASSKSGTGYEQYF. Full variable domain (missing parts from reference TRBV7-8 and TRBJ2-7): GAGVSQSPRYKVAKRGQDVALRCDPISGHVSLFWYQQALGQGPEFLTYFQNEAQLDKSGLPSDRFFAERPEGSVSTLKIQRTQQEDSAVYLCASSKSGTGYEQYFGPGTRLTVT.

The chain carries TRBV9 and TRBJ2-2; 8 bases are shared with TRBD2. Trimming took 0 bases from V and 2 from J; bases not matched to a gene: 3. The CDR3 spans 16 residues. The germline gives CDR1 SGDLS, CDR2 YYNGEE. CDR3: CASSVVLAENTGELFF. In DNA form, the CDR3 reads TGTGCCAGCAGCGTAGTACTAGCGGAAAACACCGGGGAGCTGTTTTTT.